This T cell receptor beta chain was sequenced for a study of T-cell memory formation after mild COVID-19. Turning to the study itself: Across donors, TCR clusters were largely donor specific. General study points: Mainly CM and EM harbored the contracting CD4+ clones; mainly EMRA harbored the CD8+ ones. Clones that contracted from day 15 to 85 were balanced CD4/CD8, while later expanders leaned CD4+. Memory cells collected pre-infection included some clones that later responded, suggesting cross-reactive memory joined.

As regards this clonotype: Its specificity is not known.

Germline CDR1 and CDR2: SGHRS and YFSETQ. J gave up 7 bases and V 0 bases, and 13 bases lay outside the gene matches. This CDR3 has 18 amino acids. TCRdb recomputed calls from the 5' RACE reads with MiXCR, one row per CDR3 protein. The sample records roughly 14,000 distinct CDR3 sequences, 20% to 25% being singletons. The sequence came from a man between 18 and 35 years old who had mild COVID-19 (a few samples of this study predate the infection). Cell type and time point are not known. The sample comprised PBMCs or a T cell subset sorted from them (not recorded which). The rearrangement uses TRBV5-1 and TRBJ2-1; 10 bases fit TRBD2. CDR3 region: CASSLALAGALYRNEQFF. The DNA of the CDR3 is TGCGCCAGCAGCTTGGCCCTAGCGGGGGCCTTGTATAGGAATGAGCAGTTCTTC.